This entry lists 5 T cell receptor beta chains sequenced from one sample in a study of T cells expressing NK-cell markers. Each CDR3 protein gets one entry in TCRdb, which reprocessed the 5' RACE reads and gives no DNA. The sample totals roughly 180,000 distinct CDR3 sequences; its top ten clones hold around 21%. Sequencing was carried out using blood T cells: a sorted CD56 or NKG2C T cell subset, CD4+ or CD8+ T cells, or bulk PBMC T cells (not recorded which). The origin of the receptors is a man aged 18-69 years in good health.

The chain links TRBV18 to TRBJ2-7; TCRdb gives TRBD1 as the D gene, but with no DNA this cannot be confirmed. The CDR3 has 14 residues. Germline CDR1 KGHSH, CDR2 LQKENI. This CDR3 reads CASSGQGNSYEQYF.

This sequence joins TRBV15 and TRBJ2-2. Germline CDR1 is LNHNV and CDR2 is YYDKDF (reference sequence). This CDR3 has 13 residues. CDR3 region: CATKWTHVGELFF.

This chain connects TRBV7-3 to TRBJ2-3; the TCRdb call, TRBD1, lacks DNA for checking. Germline-derived CDR1 and CDR2 are SGHTA and FQGTGA. CDR3 length: 17 amino acids. The CDR3 sequence: CASSLEVAPGSTDTQYF.

The chain is built from TRBV28 and TRBJ1-1. The CDR3 spans 14 residues. Germline V gene data show CDR1 as MDHEN and CDR2 as SYDVKM. The CDR3 here is CASSRHRVNTEAFF. Full variable domain (outside the CDR3, taken from reference TRBV28 and TRBJ1-1): DVKVTQSSRYLVKRTGEKVFLECVQDMDHENMFWYRQDPGLGLRLIYFSYDVKMKEKGDIPEGYSVSREKKERFSLILESASTNQTSMYLCASSRHRVNTEAFFGQGTRLTVV.

The chain combines TRBV9 with TRBJ2-3. CDR3 length: 14 amino acids. Germline lookup yields CDR1 SGDLS and CDR2 YYNGEE. This CDR3 is CASSTDRNTDTQYF. Variable domain in full (rest from reference TRBV9 and TRBJ2-3): DSGVTQTPKHLITATGQRVTLRCSPRSGDLSVYWYQQSLDQGLQFLIQYYNGEERAKGNILERFSAQQFPDLHSELNLSSLELGDSALYFCASSTDRNTDTQYFGPGTRLTVL.